The source of this T cell receptor beta chain is a study of cytomegalovirus exposure and HLA in healthy donors. With respect to this clone: Its antigen is undetermined.

PCR used 60 Vbeta primers and 13 Jbeta primers. Assay: immunoSEQ multiplex PCR; the TCRdb copy retains only in-frame clones and omits some. Among 130,000 to 150,000 clones, 78% were seen once, and the ten largest hold less than 3.5%. The CDR3 covers 18 residues. V lost 0 bases to trimming and J lost 1 base; unmatched junction nucleotides: 8. Germline values: CDR1 ENHRY, CDR2 SYGVKD. Study-wide findings and caveats: In a later analysis, at a false discovery rate of 0.05, approximately 15,000 TCR beta sequences matched HLA alleles. Presence/absence comparisons presumed near-even sequencing depth among donors. In a later analysis, several top co-occurrence clusters appeared linked to parvovirus B19, influenza, CMV and Epstein-Barr virus.

Sequencing input: PBMCs. The chain links TRBV10-3 to TRBJ2-1, with 8 bases identical to TRBD2. The TCR originated in a male donor in good health and CMV-seronegative. The CDR3 DNA is TGTGCCATCAGTGAGTCCAGCGGGAGAACGGGTTCCTACAATGAGCAGTTCTTC. Residues: CAISESSGRTGSYNEQFF.